This T cell receptor beta chain was documented in a study of T-cell reconstitution after alpha-beta-depleted transplantation in children. The study, taken as a whole, reports: Newly produced T cells mostly accounted for T-cell counts and diversity one year post-transplant. As was reported, about two months after transplant, alpha-beta T cells came from several hundred expanded graft clones.

Per the germline V gene, CDR1 is SQVTM and CDR2 is ANQGSEA. The CDR3 consists of 12 residues. With 8 bases clipped from V and 5 bases from J, the junction kept 7 bases outside the gene matches. This clonotype was picked up many times. Its specificity is unknown. A TCRbeta library incorporating unique molecular identifiers was prepared. One entry per CDR3 protein, called by TCRdb with MiXCR from the PCR reads. The sample comprises about 200,000 distinct CDR3 sequences, approximately 8.4% of which are singletons, and 35% rests with the top ten. Here the sequenced sample was PBMCs, mostly from graft donor cells, taken 360 days after TCRalphabeta/CD19-depleted stem cell transplant. The clonotype was recovered from a male patient between 2 and 10 years old who had a stem cell transplant for acute myeloid leukemia, so the T cells may come from the graft donor. The chain employs TRBV29-1 and TRBJ2-5; 8 bases match TRBD1. CDR3: CSSHRGEETQYF. The CDR3 DNA reads as TGCAGCTCACACAGGGGGGAGGAGACCCAGTACTTC.